This TCR beta chain appears in the sequencing data of a study of T cells in Graves' hyperthyroidism and ophthalmopathy. About the study: Any treatment followed the collection of peripheral blood at initial diagnosis.

V dropped 2 bases and J dropped 6 bases, with 17 bases sitting between them. The CDR3 is 15 amino acids. In germline, CDR1 is SGHDT, CDR2 YYEEEE. Every diagnosis used clinical symptoms, serum thyroxine and TRAb, thyroid ultrasound and orbital computed tomography. Amplified TCR beta CDR3 regions derived from RNA transcripts. TCR CDR3 underwent first-round RT-PCR with the HTBI primer set. TCRdb analysed the multiplex PCR reads with MiXCR anew, one entry per CDR3 protein. The sample records around 520,000 distinct CDR3 sequences, approximately 15% being singletons. The receptor's source is a woman aged 18-29 years with Graves' hyperthyroidism. The sequenced sample consisted of blood. This chain uses TRBV5-6 with TRBJ1-2, with a weak D call TRBD1 (6 bases). The CDR3: CASSFNRVPLHGYTF. The DNA for the CDR3 is TGTGCCAGCAGCTTTAACAGGGTTCCGCTGCATGGCTACACCTTC.